One sample yielded the 9 T cell receptor beta chains listed below, sequenced in a study of blood T cells in healthy people across ages. Primed by a sample-barcoded 5' primer and a J-beta primer mix, a second PCR proceeded for about 6 to 11 cycles. In TCRdb, the 5' RACE reads were re-called with MiXCR into one record per CDR3 protein. The sample lists fewer than 2,000,000 distinct CDR3 sequences; approximately 40% were seen once. Sample: blood. The origin of the receptors is a human donor in good health.

The V gene is TRBV24-1, the J gene TRBJ2-3; weak D call: TRBD2 (5 bases). From germline, CDR1 is KGHDR and CDR2 SFDVKD. The CDR3 spans 12 residues. V lost 4 bases, J lost 7 bases, and 8 bases lay in between. Here the CDR3 reads CATSESGYTQYF. The CDR3, as DNA: TGTGCCACCAGTGAGTCGGGATATACGCAGTATTTT.

CDR3 in amino acids: CASNPEGGDPQHF. The DNA for the CDR3 is TGTGCCAGCAACCCAGAAGGGGGGGACCCCCAGCATTTT. V usage is TRBV3-1 and J usage is TRBJ1-5; the D gene is possibly TRBD1 (6 bases). V was trimmed by 7 bases and J by 10 bases, leaving 17 bases between them. CDR1 LGHDT and CDR2 YNNKEL come from the germline V gene (reference sequence). The CDR3 is 13 amino acids.

Many counts were recorded for this clonotype. The chain couples TRBV11-2 to TRBJ2-3; D may match TRBD1 or TRBD2 (5 bases each). Germline-derived CDR1 and CDR2 are SGHAT and FQNNGV. The CDR3 is made up of 16 amino acids. The germline V and J ends were trimmed by 0 bases and 9 bases, with 19 bases remaining between them. CDR3 loop: CASSLDWSALRDTQYF. CDR3 DNA sequence: TGTGCCAGCAGCTTAGATTGGAGTGCCCTGAGGGACACGCAGTATTTT.

This clonotype was recorded once. This chain uses TRBV12-3 or TRBV12-4 with TRBJ2-5; TRBD2 matches 7 bases. V dropped 7 bases and J dropped 11; count of bases not matched to a gene: 19. The CDR3 extends over 15 amino acids. The CDR3 reads CASTLLQREADTQYF. In DNA form, the CDR3 reads TGTGCCAGCACTCTACTTCAGCGGGAAGCAGATACGCAGTACTTC.

The chain links TRBV4-1 to TRBJ1-5, with no clear D. The length of the CDR3 is 16 residues. The V gene lost 0 bases and the J gene lost 4 bases, with 13 bases spanning the gap. Germline V lookup: CDR1 MGHRA, CDR2 YSYEKL. The CDR3 region is CASSQDSSRNNQPQHF. CDR3 nucleotides: TGCGCCAGCAGCCAAGATTCTTCCAGAAATAATCAGCCCCAGCATTTT.

The table lists this clonotype with a few counts. The chain employs TRBV28 and TRBJ2-5; no clear D gene. This CDR3 is 16 amino acids long. Germline values: CDR1 MDHEN, CDR2 SYDVKM. V was pared by 5 bases and J by 3 bases, with 19 bases between. CDR3 bases: TGTGCCAGCAGTCTCGGTTCTCATCAAGGCAAAGAGACCCAGTACTTC. Its protein product is CASSLGSHQGKETQYF.

The rearrangement joins TRBV7-2 to TRBJ2-7, with D possibly being TRBD1 or TRBD2 (6 bases each). The length of the CDR3 is 14 residues. V was shortened by 0 bases and J by 5 bases, with 11 bases between the two germline ends. In germline, CDR1 is SGHTA, CDR2 FQGNSA. CDR3 in amino acids: CASSLAPGADEQYF. The CDR3 DNA reads as TGTGCCAGCAGCTTAGCGCCGGGGGCGGACGAGCAGTACTTC.

This rearrangement joins TRBV6-2 or TRBV6-3 to TRBJ1-5; the match to TRBD1 covers 7 bases. Trimming cost V 6 bases and J 6 bases; bases outside gene matches: 8. Germline assignment: CDR1 MNHEY and CDR2 SVGEGT. CDR3 length equals 14 residues. The CDR3 is CASSPTGYSQPQHF. CDR3 sequence (DNA): TGTGCCAGCAGCCCGACAGGGTATAGTCAGCCCCAGCATTTT.

This clonotype was found a few times. J is TRBJ2-1 and V is TRBV5-1, with 10 bases that match TRBD1. This CDR3 is 16 amino acids long. CDR1 is SGHRS, CDR2 YFSETQ, per germline. The trim removed 0 bases at V and 5 bases at J, leaving 5 bases unmatched. Written as DNA, the CDR3 is TGCGCCAGCAGCTTGGTAGGACAGGGGGAAAACAATGAGCAGTTCTTC. Translated: CASSLVGQGENNEQFF.